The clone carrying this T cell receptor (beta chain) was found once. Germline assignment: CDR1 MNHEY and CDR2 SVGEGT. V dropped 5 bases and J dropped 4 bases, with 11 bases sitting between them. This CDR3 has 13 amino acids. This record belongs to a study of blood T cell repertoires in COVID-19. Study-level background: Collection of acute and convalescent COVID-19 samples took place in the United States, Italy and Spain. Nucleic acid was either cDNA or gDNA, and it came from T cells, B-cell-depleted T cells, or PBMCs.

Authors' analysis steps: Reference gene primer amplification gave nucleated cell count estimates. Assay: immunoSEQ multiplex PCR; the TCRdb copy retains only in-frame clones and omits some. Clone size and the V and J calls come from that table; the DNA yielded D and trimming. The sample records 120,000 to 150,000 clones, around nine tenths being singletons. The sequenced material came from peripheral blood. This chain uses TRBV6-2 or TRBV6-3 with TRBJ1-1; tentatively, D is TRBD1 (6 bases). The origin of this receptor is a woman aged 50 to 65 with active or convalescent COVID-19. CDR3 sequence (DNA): TGTGCCAGCAGTCGGACAGCAAGCACTGAAGCTTTCTTT. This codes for CASSRTASTEAFF.